These T cell receptor beta chains were read from a single sample in a study of blood T cell repertoires in COVID-19. This table comes from immunoSEQ multiplex PCR, and its TCRdb copy is limited to in-frame clones, with some not included. The sample comprises over 100,000 clones, 79% of which are singletons, and under 5% rests with the top ten. The specimen was peripheral blood. The receptors derive from a woman of 80 years or more with acute or convalescent COVID-19. CDR3s include the opening cysteine and the closing phenylalanine or tryptophan. A D gene is named only where the DNA matches it firmly. Rows may omit the clone size; those that give it use once, few, many or a size class.

v_call	cdr3_length	clone_size	d_call	j_call	cdr3_nt	cdr3_aa
TRBV3-1/TRBV3-2	17	-	TRBD2	TRBJ2-1	TGTGCCAGCAGCCGCCAACCGGGACTAGCGGGAGTAGGAGAGCAGTTCTTC	CASSRQPGLAGVGEQFF
TRBV6-5	15	-	TRBD1	TRBJ1-5	TGTGCCAGCGGAGGGGACAGGCGATTCAATCAGCCCCAGCATTTT	CASGGDRRFNQPQHF
TRBV19	13	-	-	TRBJ1-3	TGTGCCAGTTCTAACGAGGTCGGAAACACCATATATTTT	CASSNEVGNTIYF
TRBV19	14	-	-	TRBJ1-2	TGTGCCAGTAGTAGGACAGCTCCGCTGGGTGGCTACACCTTC	CASSRTAPLGGYTF
TRBV2	16	-	TRBD1	TRBJ1-3	TGTGCCAGCTCGTGGGGGCAGGGGGCATGGGGGAACACCATATATTTT	CASSWGQGAWGNTIYF
TRBV18	11	-	-	TRBJ2-7	TGTGCCAGCTCACCCGGTGACGAGCAGTACTTC	CASSPGDEQYF
TRBV30	11	-	-	TRBJ1-1	TGTGCCTGGAATCGCAGGGGCGAAGCTTTCTTT	CAWNRRGEAFF
TRBV2	15	-	TRBD1	TRBJ1-5	TGTGCCAGCAGAACAGGGGGCGGCATCAATCAGCCCCAGCATTTT	CASRTGGGINQPQHF
TRBV6-4	15	few	-	TRBJ1-2	TGTGCCAGCAGCGCCAACCCCGGGACAAACTATGGCTACACCTTC	CASSANPGTNYGYTF
TRBV19	13	once	-	TRBJ1-5	TGTGCCAGTATGGCGGGCATCCATCAGCCCCAGCATTTT	CASMAGIHQPQHF
TRBV4-3	13	-	-	TRBJ1-2	TGCGCCAGCAGCCCGGCAGGGAACTATGGCTACACCTTC	CASSPAGNYGYTF
TRBV5-8	17	few	TRBD1	TRBJ1-5	TGTGCCAGCAGCCTCGGGCAGGGACAGGGGGGGAATCAGCCCCAGCATTTT	CASSLGQGQGGNQPQHF
TRBV9	14	-	TRBD2	TRBJ2-1	TGTGCCAGCAGCGTGGGACTAGCGGGGGGTGAGCAGTTCTTC	CASSVGLAGGEQFF
TRBV5-4	13	-	-	TRBJ1-5	TGTGCCAGCAGCTTGGGGAGGGAACAGCCCCAGCATTTT	CASSLGREQPQHF
TRBV19	15	medium-sized	TRBD1	TRBJ1-2	TGTGCCAGTAGTATAGGGGGGGAGACAGGGACCGGCTACACCTTC	CASSIGGETGTGYTF
TRBV6-2/TRBV6-3	14	-	-	TRBJ1-1	TGTGCCAGCAGCCGCCCGGGGACGGGGGCTGAAGCTTTCTTT	CASSRPGTGAEAFF
TRBV19	15	few	TRBD1	TRBJ1-2	TGTGCCAGTAGTATCAGGGGACAGGGGGCCTCTGGCTACACCTTC	CASSIRGQGASGYTF
TRBV6-4	14	-	-	TRBJ2-1	TGTGCCAGCAGTGAGATTCATGGAAGCGAGAGTCAGTTCTTC	CASSEIHGSESQFF
TRBV5-1	15	few	-	TRBJ2-7	TGCGCCAGCAGCTTTGGGGCCGGGGACAAGTACGAGCAGTACTTC	CASSFGAGDKYEQYF
TRBV6-5	14	once	TRBD1	TRBJ1-1	TGTGCCAGCAGTAGACAGGGGGAGAACACTGAAGCTTTCTTT	CASSRQGENTEAFF
TRBV7-2	13	few	-	TRBJ1-2	TGTGCCAGCAGCTTAGCGCGGGGGAGTGGCTACACCTTC	CASSLARGSGYTF
TRBV2	13	-	-	TRBJ1-3	TGTGCCAGCAGTCCTTACTCTGGAAACACCATATATTTT	CASSPYSGNTIYF
TRBV4-3	16	-	-	TRBJ2-2	TGCGCCAGCAGCCAAGATCAGGGCGCAGCCACCGGGGAGCTGTTTTTT	CASSQDQGAATGELFF
TRBV18	15	once	TRBD1	TRBJ1-2	TGTGCCAGCTCACCAACTCGCGACAGGGGCTTTGGCTACACCTTC	CASSPTRDRGFGYTF
TRBV29-1	13	-	-	TRBJ1-1	TGCAGCGTTGTCAGGGCCGCGGGAACTGAAGCTTTCTTT	CSVVRAAGTEAFF
TRBV9	15	-	TRBD1	TRBJ1-2	TGTGCCAGCAGCCCCTGGGACAGCACCGCCTATGGCTACACCTTC	CASSPWDSTAYGYTF
TRBV6-5	13	-	-	TRBJ1-4	TGTGCCAGCAGGAGAGGACAGTTTGAAAAACTGTTTTTT	CASRRGQFEKLFF
TRBV11-2	15	few	-	TRBJ1-3	TGTGCCAGCAGAAAGGTGACAGGAGTTGGAAACACCATATATTTT	CASRKVTGVGNTIYF
TRBV6-6	15	-	TRBD2	TRBJ2-3	TGTGCCAGCAGTTGGGGAGGGGAAGGAGGGCTAGAGCAGTATTTT	CASSWGGEGGLEQYF
TRBV18	15	-	TRBD1	TRBJ2-7	TGTGCCAGCTCACCAGCCGGGACAGGCAACTACGAGCAGTACTTC	CASSPAGTGNYEQYF
TRBV9	14	once	-	TRBJ1-3	TGTGCCAGCAGCGAACAGGGCCCTGGAAACACCATATATTTT	CASSEQGPGNTIYF
TRBV12-5	14	few	-	TRBJ1-5	TGTGCTAGTGGTTTGTCTGGGCGCCATCAGCCCCAGCATTTT	CASGLSGRHQPQHF
TRBV19	14	-	-	TRBJ1-2	TGTGCCAGTAGTATAGAGGTACAGGGACGAGGCTACACCTTC	CASSIEVQGRGYTF
TRBV19	20	-	TRBD2	TRBJ2-1	TGTGCCAGTAGTATCTCGGGACTAGCGGGAGGGCCGAGCTCCTACAATGAGCAGTTCTTC	CASSISGLAGGPSSYNEQFF
TRBV2	19	-	-	TRBJ1-4	TGTGCCAGCAGTCCTCAAAGGGTCTACAGGGACCCAACTAATGAAAAACTGTTTTTT	CASSPQRVYRDPTNEKLFF
TRBV6-6	17	-	TRBD2	TRBJ2-1	TGTGCCAGCAGTCCCCCTCGGGCTAGCGGGGGGGTGGGTGAGCAGTTCTTC	CASSPPRASGGVGEQFF
TRBV7-3	16	few	TRBD1	TRBJ1-1	TGTGCCAGCAGCTTATCGCCGACAGGGGAGAACACTGAAGCTTTCTTT	CASSLSPTGENTEAFF
TRBV9	16	-	-	TRBJ1-1	TGTGCCAGCAGCGAGGGGCTAAGGACAGTGAACACTGAAGCTTTCTTT	CASSEGLRTVNTEAFF
TRBV5-1	15	-	-	TRBJ2-2	TGCGCCAGCCAGGAACAGGGTCTCGGCACCGGGGAGCTGTTTTTT	CASQEQGLGTGELFF